This paragraph reports one T cell receptor beta chain. Mismatch with germline at one junction end may stem from a read error. Free of recent acute infections or vaccinations, the donors were healthy HIV-negative adults. The study ran the assay at deep level. The protocol was immunoSEQ multiplex PCR, while the TCRdb copy is restricted to in-frame clones and leaves out a portion. Of around 1.4 million clones in the sample, just under 99% were seen once. These data are taken from a study of shared clonotypes between healthy human individuals. Whole-study context: Donors were a couple of women and a few men aged 18 to 49.

The sequence was collected from a man between 25 and 39 years old in good health. The sequencing sample was made of naive CD4+ T cells sorted from blood. Subset indicated: CD45RA+ positively selected.

The CDR3 nucleotides read TGTGCCAGCAGCTTATCAGCGGGAGTATTGGATTTT. Protein product: CASSLSAGVLDF. The chain has TRBV7-9 and TRBJ2-3; TRBD2 matches 8 bases. The CDR3 has 12 residues. Germline CDR1 reads SEHNR; CDR2 reads FQNEAQ (reference sequence).